These 20 T cell receptor beta chains originate from one sample sequenced in a study of control samples from healthy donors and cancer patients (dated by TCRdb to about 2020). The library came from the immunoSEQ multiplex PCR assay. The table was pulled from immuneACCESS by TCRdb, which kept in-frame rearrangements only. Such tables lose some clones; where checked, under half of the loss comes from unresolved V genes, and the rest has no known cause. Within this sample are about 120,000 clones, with about 93% of them counted one time only. Jointly, the top ten make up 2.6% of the sample. The sequenced material came from blood. The receptors shown here come from a man younger than 40 in good health.

The genes are TRBV19 and TRBJ1-2; perhaps TRBD1 as D (5 bases). Trimming removed 10 bases at V and 7 bases at J, with 16 bases between. The CDR3 sequence is 12 residues long. Germline V gene lookup returns CDR1 LNHDA and CDR2 SQIVND (reference sequence). CDR3 in amino acids: CAIRNGASGYTF. DNA for the CDR3: TGTGCCATCCGTAACGGGGCCAGTGGCTACACCTTC.

This clone occurred a few times. V usage is TRBV19 and J usage is TRBJ1-1, with 7 positions matching TRBD1. CDR3 length: 18 amino acids. The germline CDR1 and CDR2 sequences are LNHDA and SQIVND (reference sequence). The junction had 21 bases not matched to a gene; V was cut back by 6 bases and J by 5 bases. CDR3 protein: CASSHRMGTVGGGTEAFF. CDR3 DNA sequence: TGTGCCAGTAGCCACCGAATGGGGACAGTAGGCGGTGGAACTGAAGCTTTCTTT.

The chain carries TRBV23-1 and TRBJ2-7; tentatively, D is TRBD1 (5 bases). TRBV23-1 is an open reading frame whose function is uncertain. This CDR3 is 16 amino acids long. The V and J ends lost 3 bases and 7 bases respectively, with 22 bases between them. DNA for the CDR3: TGCGCCAGCAGTCAGCCCCGCGGTGGGGCCCCCTTTGAGCAGTACGTC. Protein product: CASSQPRGGAPFEQYV.

The chain uses TRBV3-1 (or the pseudogene TRBV3-2) and TRBJ1-1; maybe TRBD1 (5 bases). Per the germline V gene, CDR1 is LGHDT and CDR2 is YNNKEL (reference sequence). The CDR3 totals 13 residues. Trimming took 1 base from V and 11 from J, leaving 14 bases between them. CDR3 in DNA: TGTGCCAGCAGCCAAGGAACCGGGGCGGGGGCTTTCTTT. This translates into CASSQGTGAGAFF.

The chain joins TRBV19 to TRBJ2-7; D call uncertain. V lost 5 bases, J lost 0 bases, and 8 bases lay in between. There are 13 residues in the CDR3. Germline V gene lookup returns CDR1 LNHDA and CDR2 SQIVND (reference sequence). The CDR3 coding sequence is TGTGCCAGTAGTGGACGGAACTCCTACGAGCAGTACGTC. Translating gives CASSGRNSYEQYV.

This clone came up once. The rearrangement uses TRBV28 and TRBJ1-1; D is possibly TRBD1 (5 bases). The V gene's germline CDR1 is MDHEN and CDR2 SYDVKM. The ends were cut back, 5 bases at V and 2 bases at J, with 18 bases in the middle. The CDR3 has 16 residues. The DNA of the CDR3 is TGTGCCAGCAGTCCTCGGGGGACGGGGGTAAACACTGAAGCTTTCTTT. This codes for CASSPRGTGVNTEAFF.

This chain joins TRBV6-6 and TRBJ2-5; D may be TRBD2 (6 bases). The CDR3 spans 13 residues. Germline V gene data show CDR1 as MNHNY and CDR2 as SVGAGI (reference sequence). Trimming took 7 bases from V and 2 from J, leaving 11 bases between them. CDR3 loop: CASNQAGQETQYF. The CDR3 DNA reads TGTGCCAGCAACCAAGCGGGTCAAGAGACCCAGTACTTC.

The chain has TRBV11-2 and TRBJ1-1; D is ambiguous. CDR1 is SGHAT and CDR2 is FQNNGV in the germline V gene. V lost 2 bases and J 11 bases, leaving 15 bases between the germline ends. The CDR3 length is 13 residues. The CDR3: CASSLLGRLGAFF. DNA of the CDR3: TGTGCCAGCAGCTTATTAGGACGGTTGGGGGCTTTCTTT.

V and J are TRBV15 and TRBJ2-1, with 8 positions matching TRBD2. The junction had 5 bases not matched to a gene; V was cut back by 1 base and J by 9 bases. CDR3 size: 14 residues. The germline gives CDR1 LNHNV, CDR2 YYDKDF (reference sequence). This chain's CDR3 is CATSRGLSGSEQFF. CDR3 coding DNA: TGTGCCACCAGCAGAGGCCTGAGCGGGAGTGAGCAGTTCTTC.

The chain is built from TRBV12-5 and TRBJ1-1; D remains unclear. The CDR3 runs to 13 residues. The V end was cut by 1 base, the J end by 1 base, with 4 bases between. Germline CDR1 reads LGHNT; CDR2 reads FRNRAP. In DNA form, the CDR3 reads TGTGCTAGTGGTTTGGCCCAGAACACTGAAGCTTTCTTT. This encodes CASGLAQNTEAFF.

The chain combines TRBV10-3 with TRBJ1-5; TRBD1 matches 8 bases. The V and J ends lost 6 bases and 0 bases, in that order; junction bases with no gene match: 4. This CDR3 contains 15 residues. Germline CDR1 is ENHRY and CDR2 is SYGVKD. This chain's CDR3 is CAISRTGNSNQPQHF. CDR3 DNA sequence: TGTGCCATCAGCCGGACAGGGAATAGCAATCAGCCCCAGCATTTT.

This clone was recorded only once. This chain connects TRBV30 to TRBJ2-5, with no clear D. Trimming shortened V by 0 bases and J by 4 bases, and 15 bases separated the two germline ends. CDR3 length: 15 residues. Germline CDR1 reads GTSNPN; CDR2 reads SVGIG (reference sequence). CDR3 in amino acids: CAWSVRTEDGETQYF. In nucleotides, the CDR3 is TGTGCCTGGAGTGTACGAACAGAGGATGGAGAGACCCAGTACTTC.

This chain uses TRBV7-2 with TRBJ2-1; D tentatively reads TRBD1 or TRBD2 (6 bases each). The germline V gene has CDR1 SGHTA and CDR2 FQGNSA. V lost 3 bases and J lost 10, with 19 bases in between. The CDR3 covers 15 residues. Written as DNA, the CDR3 is TGTGCCAGCAGCTTCGGACTCTCGGGGGCAGGGGAGCAGTTCTTC. Translated: CASSFGLSGAGEQFF.

This sequence joins TRBV9 and TRBJ1-1; no clear D. The germline V gene has CDR1 SGDLS and CDR2 YYNGEE. Between the trimmed V and J ends, which lost 0 bases and 1 base, there was a span of 10 bases. This CDR3 region has 15 residues. CDR3 residues: CASSVGAGSNTEAFF. The CDR3 region has the DNA TGTGCCAGCAGCGTAGGCGCTGGGTCGAACACTGAAGCTTTCTTT.

The J gene is TRBJ1-1, the V gene TRBV6-4; D gene ambiguous. The CDR3 sequence is 13 residues long. CDR1 is MRHNA, CDR2 SNTAGT, per germline. V shed 5 bases and J shed 5 bases, with 12 bases lying between them. CDR3 sequence reads: CASSFSPGTEAFF. CDR3 nucleotide sequence: TGTGCCAGCAGTTTTTCTCCCGGGACTGAAGCTTTCTTT.

The V call is TRBV6-1, the J call TRBJ2-5, with D tentatively TRBD2 (7 bases). Trimming shortened V by 2 bases and J by 1 base, and 11 bases separated the two germline ends. There are 15 residues in the CDR3. The V gene's germline CDR1 is MNHNS and CDR2 SASEGT. The DNA for the CDR3 is TGTGCCAGCAGTGAATTTGGGGGGGCCCAAGAGACCCAGTACTTC. Its translation is CASSEFGGAQETQYF.

V gene TRBV7-2 combines with J gene TRBJ1-6; TRBD1 matches 9 bases. V lost 1 base, J lost 9 bases, and 10 bases stayed unmatched. The CDR3 length is 17 residues. The germline gives CDR1 SGHTA, CDR2 FQGNSA. In DNA form, the CDR3 reads TGTGCCAGCAGCTTAGGAGAAGTGGGACAGGGTACTTCACCCCTCCACTTT. Amino acid sequence: CASSLGEVGQGTSPLHF.

The chain employs TRBV19 and TRBJ2-5, with D tentatively TRBD1 or TRBD2 (5 bases each). CDR3 length: 14 amino acids. CDR1 is LNHDA and CDR2 is SQIVND in the germline V gene (reference sequence). Trimming took 7 bases from V and 5 from J, leaving 17 bases between them. The CDR3: CASTRDTGGETQYF. DNA of the CDR3: TGTGCCAGTACCCGAGACACAGGCGGGGAGACCCAGTACTTC. Complete variable domain (other parts from reference TRBV19 and TRBJ2-5): DGGITQSPKYLFRKEGQNVTLSCEQNLNHDAMYWYRQDPGQGLRLIYYSQIVNDFQKGDIAEGYSVSREKKESFPLTVTSAQKNPTAFYLCASTRDTGGETQYFGPGTRLLVL.

The genes are TRBV28 and TRBJ1-4; 7 bases are a match to TRBD1. With 6 bases clipped from V and 6 bases from J, the junction kept 13 bases outside the gene matches. This CDR3 region has 16 residues. CDR1 and CDR2 (germline): MDHEN, SYDVKM. Here the CDR3 reads CASRAFEDRWDEKLFF. CDR3 DNA: TGTGCCAGCAGGGCCTTCGAGGACAGGTGGGATGAAAAACTGTTTTTT. Supplemented by reference TRBV28 and TRBJ1-4, the full variable domain reads DVKVTQSSRYLVKRTGEKVFLECVQDMDHENMFWYRQDPGLGLRLIYFSYDVKMKEKGDIPEGYSVSREKKERFSLILESASTNQTSMYLCASRAFEDRWDEKLFFGSGTQLSVL.

The chain's CDR3 is CASSESLRGYTF. The CDR3, as DNA: TGTGCCAGCAGTGAATCTCTACGTGGCTACACCTTC. This chain links TRBV25-1 with TRBJ1-2, with D hard to call. The CDR3 has 12 residues. Germline V gene data show CDR1 as MGHDK and CDR2 as SYGVNS. V was shortened by 1 base and J by 7 bases, with 7 bases between the two germline ends.